This T cell receptor (beta chain) was recorded in a study of blood T cell repertoires in COVID-19. Study in general: In each case, the material was cDNA or gDNA derived from T cells, B-cell-depleted T cells, or PBMCs.

Assay: immunoSEQ multiplex PCR; the TCRdb copy retains only in-frame clones and omits some. The sample has about 160,000 clones, 85% seen once. The TCR sequence derives from a woman aged 45-65 years with COVID-19, enrolled during active disease. Sequenced input: peripheral blood.

The DNA for the CDR3 is TGTGCCAGCTCACCACCGGGGGGGTGGGGCGAGCAGTACTTC. It is translated as CASSPPGGWGEQYF. The chain has TRBV18 and TRBJ2-7; 7 bases line up with TRBD2. Germline CDR1 and CDR2: KGHSH and LQKENI. Trimming removed 0 bases from V and 6 bases from J; junction bases left unmatched: 5. The length of the CDR3 is 14 residues.